The rows below give T cell receptor beta chains drawn from one sample of a study of OX40 agonist ivuxolimab in advanced cancers. Some clones are missing from TCRdb's copy, which holds only in-frame ones; the method was immunoSEQ multiplex PCR. This sample carries around 82,000 clones, about 88% of them seen once, and the ten largest clones take under 15%. The sequencing used CD4+ or CD8+ T cells sorted from blood, collected in a trial of the OX40 agonist ivuxolimab. Source of these receptors: an adult with an advanced solid tumor such as melanoma, head and neck, liver or kidney cancer. Each CDR3 is given with its conserved first and last residue. A D gene is named only where the DNA matches it firmly. Not all rows give a size; the values are once, few, many and, for expanded clones, a class.

clone size: NA
D gene: TRBD1
J gene: TRBJ2-5
V gene: TRBV10-3
CDR3 protein: CATVPGQGGQETQYF
CDR3 DNA: TGTGCCACCGTACCGGGACAGGGGGGCCAAGAGACCCAGTACTTC

clone size: NA
D gene: NA
J gene: TRBJ2-5
V gene: TRBV2
CDR3 protein: CASLVRGQETQYF
CDR3 DNA: TGTGCCAGCCTCGTGAGGGGCCAGGAGACCCAGTACTTC

clone size: NA
D gene: NA
J gene: TRBJ1-3
V gene: TRBV30
CDR3 protein: CAWSVQGGSGNTIYF
CDR3 DNA: TGTGCCTGGAGTGTACAGGGAGGCTCTGGAAACACCATATATTTT

clone size: NA
D gene: NA
J gene: TRBJ1-1
V gene: TRBV28
CDR3 protein: CASSSGVGNTEAFF
CDR3 DNA: TGTGCCAGCAGTTCCGGCGTGGGGAACACTGAAGCTTTCTTT

clone size: NA
D gene: NA
J gene: TRBJ1-1
V gene: TRBV11-3
CDR3 protein: CASSPRANWAAFF
CDR3 DNA: TGTGCCAGCAGCCCGAGGGCCAATTGGGCAGCTTTCTTT

clone size: NA
D gene: TRBD1
J gene: TRBJ2-7
V gene: TRBV11-2
CDR3 protein: CASSLGTVAYEQYF
CDR3 DNA: TGTGCCAGCAGTCTCGGGACAGTTGCCTACGAGCAGTACTTC

clone size: many
D gene: TRBD2
J gene: TRBJ2-7
V gene: TRBV11-3
CDR3 protein: CASSLTSGAYEQYF
CDR3 DNA: TGTGCCAGCAGCTTAACTAGCGGGGCTTACGAGCAGTACTTC

clone size: medium-sized
D gene: NA
J gene: TRBJ2-3
V gene: TRBV7-8
CDR3 protein: CASSLGTSLSTDTQYF
CDR3 DNA: TGTGCCAGCAGCTTAGGAACTAGTTTGAGCACAGATACGCAGTATTTT

clone size: NA
D gene: TRBD1
J gene: TRBJ2-7
V gene: TRBV7-9
CDR3 protein: CASSLWSGTGGTYEQYF
CDR3 DNA: TGTGCCAGCAGCTTATGGTCCGGGACAGGGGGTACCTACGAGCAGTACTTC

clone size: NA
D gene: NA
J gene: TRBJ1-1
V gene: TRBV21-1
CDR3 protein: CASSWDRGDFRDTEAFF
CDR3 DNA: TGTGCCAGCAGCTGGGACAGGGGGGACTTTAGGGACACTGAAGCTTTCTTT

clone size: NA
D gene: NA
J gene: TRBJ2-3
V gene: TRBV7-2
CDR3 protein: CASSLIRARLGDTQYF
CDR3 DNA: TGTGCCAGCAGCTTAATCCGGGCCCGGCTGGGAGATACGCAGTATTTT

clone size: NA
D gene: TRBD1
J gene: TRBJ2-1
V gene: TRBV2
CDR3 protein: CASSEGDRGEQFF
CDR3 DNA: TGTGCCAGCAGTGAAGGGGACAGGGGCGAGCAGTTCTTC

clone size: NA
D gene: TRBD2
J gene: TRBJ2-2
V gene: TRBV5-1
CDR3 protein: CASSLLGRLVAGAAGELFF
CDR3 DNA: TGCGCCAGCAGCCTGTTGGGGCGGTTGGTAGCGGGAGCTGCCGGGGAGCTGTTTTTT

clone size: NA
D gene: TRBD2
J gene: TRBJ2-7
V gene: TRBV5-4
CDR3 protein: CASSLRTSLAYEQYF
CDR3 DNA: TGTGCCAGCAGCTTACGGACTAGCCTCGCCTACGAGCAGTACTTC

clone size: NA
D gene: TRBD1
J gene: TRBJ1-1
V gene: TRBV19
CDR3 protein: CASSADRGGTEAFF
CDR3 DNA: TGTGCCAGTAGTGCCGACAGGGGAGGGACTGAAGCTTTCTTT

clone size: NA
D gene: NA
J gene: TRBJ1-5
V gene: TRBV28
CDR3 protein: CASAPRRTDSNQPQHF
CDR3 DNA: TGTGCCAGCGCCCCAAGAAGAACTGATAGCAATCAGCCCCAGCATTTT

clone size: NA
D gene: TRBD1
J gene: TRBJ2-7
V gene: TRBV2
CDR3 protein: CASSLDTGGFYEQYF
CDR3 DNA: TGTGCCAGCAGTTTAGATACAGGGGGATTCTACGAGCAGTACTTC

clone size: NA
D gene: NA
J gene: TRBJ2-7
V gene: TRBV29-1
CDR3 protein: CSARRTEPLYEQYF
CDR3 DNA: TGCAGCGCACGGCGGACAGAACCACTCTACGAGCAGTACTTC

clone size: NA
D gene: NA
J gene: TRBJ2-2
V gene: TRBV5-4
CDR3 protein: CASSWKGENTGELFF
CDR3 DNA: TGTGCCAGCAGCTGGAAAGGGGAGAACACCGGGGAGCTGTTTTTT

clone size: NA
D gene: TRBD2
J gene: TRBJ2-4
V gene: TRBV4-1
CDR3 protein: CASSLQRLAENIQYF
CDR3 DNA: TGCGCCAGCAGCCTCCAGAGACTAGCGGAAAACATTCAGTACTTC

clone size: NA
D gene: TRBD2
J gene: TRBJ2-2
V gene: TRBV5-1
CDR3 protein: CASSLAGGHTGELFF
CDR3 DNA: TGCGCCAGCAGCTTAGCGGGAGGGCACACCGGGGAGCTGTTTTTT

clone size: NA
D gene: NA
J gene: TRBJ1-4
V gene: TRBV5-1
CDR3 protein: CASSLATTNEKLFF
CDR3 DNA: TGCGCCAGCAGCTTAGCTACAACTAATGAAAAACTGTTTTTT

clone size: NA
D gene: TRBD1
J gene: TRBJ2-3
V gene: TRBV7-8
CDR3 protein: CASRPTGGTDTQYF
CDR3 DNA: TGTGCCAGCAGGCCTACAGGGGGCACAGATACGCAGTATTTT

clone size: NA
D gene: NA
J gene: TRBJ1-5
V gene: TRBV27
CDR3 protein: CASSSKGVSNQPQHF
CDR3 DNA: TGTGCCAGCAGTTCGAAAGGGGTTAGCAATCAGCCCCAGCATTTT

clone size: NA
D gene: NA
J gene: TRBJ2-7
V gene: TRBV4-2
CDR3 protein: CASSQEGGLSYEQYF
CDR3 DNA: TGTGCCAGCAGCCAAGAGGGAGGCCTCTCCTACGAGCAGTACTTC